These 2 T cell receptor beta chains originate from one sample sequenced in a study of CD8+ T cells in alopecia areata. RNA extraction was followed by reverse transcription into cDNA, which acted as the sequencing template. Assay: immunoSEQ multiplex PCR; the TCRdb copy retains only in-frame clones and omits some. Of tens of thousands of clones listed, 55% to 65% are singletons. Sequencing used CD8+ T cells sorted from blood, obtained at week 0. Receptor source: a human donor with alopecia areata.

This rearrangement joins TRBV29-1 to TRBJ2-6; D not certain. The ends were cut back, 6 bases at V and 4 bases at J, with 10 bases in the middle. From germline, CDR1 is SQVTM and CDR2 ANQGSEA. This CDR3 is 13 amino acids long. CDR3 sequence: CSVLPAGANVLTF. As DNA, the CDR3 is TGCAGCGTATTACCCGCCGGGGCCAACGTCCTGACTTTC. The variable domain in full, with the rest retrieved from reference TRBV29-1 and TRBJ2-6, is SAVISQKPSRDICQRGTSLTIQCQVDSQVTMMFWYRQQPGQSLTLIATANQGSEATYESGFVIDKFPISRPNLTFSTLTVSNMSPEDSSIYLCSVLPAGANVLTFGAGSRLTVL.

This rearrangement joins TRBV4-3 to TRBJ2-7; perhaps TRBD2 as D (5 bases). Trimming removed 0 bases at V and 2 bases at J, with 11 bases between. CDR1 is LGHNA and CDR2 is YSLEER in the germline V gene. This CDR3 has 15 amino acids. DNA for the CDR3: TGCGCCAGCAGCCAAGAAAGCGGAACCACCTACGAGCAGTACTTC. The encoded protein is CASSQESGTTYEQYF.